This TCR beta chain was obtained from a study of T-cell memory formation after mild COVID-19. The table lists this clonotype with a few counts. Its matching antigen is unknown. Study-wide findings and caveats: In pre-infection memory, a portion of responding clones appeared, which suggested that cross-reactive memory joined. Whether second-wave clones peaking at day 37 were SARS-CoV-2 specific went unconfirmed.

TCRalpha and TCRbeta libraries used 5'RACE with constant-segment primers and UMIs. TCRdb redid the calling of the 5' RACE reads with MiXCR, one entry per CDR3 protein. Counted here are more than 300,000 distinct CDR3 sequences, under 25% occurring once; the ten biggest clones make up 21%. Germline lookup yields CDR1 MNHEY and CDR2 SVGAGI. V trimming: 5 bases; J trimming: 6 bases; junction bases outside the gene matches: 8. The CDR3 is 14 amino acids. The TCR originated in a man aged 18 to 35 who had mild COVID-19 (a few samples of this study predate the infection). Cell type and time point are not known. The chain recombines TRBV6-5 with TRBJ1-2; TRBD1 matches 8 bases. The sample taken for sequencing was PBMCs or a T cell subset sorted from them (not recorded which). CDR3 region: CASSLGQGLDGYTF. CDR3 in DNA: TGTGCCAGCAGTCTAGGACAGGGTTTAGATGGCTACACCTTC.